This TCR beta chain derives from a study of CD8 T cells in ankylosing spondylitis (dated by TCRdb to about 2017). At the level of the whole study: T cell receptor beta repertoires were profiled in healthy donors and ankylosing spondylitis patients so that disease-linked TCR variants could be found. Peripheral blood samples were taken, and synovial fluid was additionally collected from ankylosing spondylitis patients. The full study cohort comprised 25 ankylosing spondylitis patients and 85 to 120 healthy donors.

The research as a whole found: Some motif variants had previously been reported in the synovial fluid and blood of reactive arthritis patients, which suggests shared mechanisms of disease initiation. Blood from ankylosing spondylitis patients appeared to be characterized by a TCR beta motif made up of fewer than ten highly homologous amino acid variants. The disease-linked clones showed a CD8+ phenotype and occurred at relatively low frequencies in peripheral blood. Significant enrichment of the disease-linked clones was reported in matched synovial fluid samples from ankylosing spondylitis patients.

This clonotype came up many times. Its binding antigen is unknown. Per-base qualities were not stored, and no clone one base away is much larger. Reading the germline V gene (reference sequence) gives CDR1 SEHNR and CDR2 FQNEAQ. Trimming costs V 6 bases and J 1 base, and their ends lie 6 bases apart. The CDR3 sequence holds 12 residues, the cysteine and phenylalanine included. Only the CDR3 DNA is retained, 36 bases long and in frame from the first base. The data were produced on an Illumina HiSeq 2500. Quantitative 5'-RACE with molecular barcodes was used to prepare TCR beta libraries. As for the original processing: To identify disease-linked TCR variants, a new computational method was used, one built on a probabilistic model of VDJ rearrangement. In TCRdb, the public reads were trimmed at Q25 with fastp and aligned with MiXCR, with productive beta chains retained. Identical CDR3 proteins give one entry, which carries the most common genes and DNA. These V and J calls rely on TCRdb rather than the paper's analysis. The sample contains hundreds of thousands of distinct CDR3 sequences, over 9.5% of them found a single time. In total, the top ten clones hold 6.8% of the sample.

The V gene is TRBV7-9 and the J gene is TRBJ1-1; no D segment can be confidently identified. This clonotype originated in a male donor with ankylosing spondylitis. The sample taken for sequencing was blood, either unsorted or a sorted T cell fraction (not recorded which). The CDR3 protein sequence reads: CASRYGNTEAFF. The DNA reads as follows: TGTGCCAGCAGATACGGGAACACTGAAGCTTTCTTT.